This TCR beta chain was identified during a study of breast tumors, draining lymph nodes, adjacent tissues. Study results and limitations: Tumors had less TCR diversity than lymph nodes, more than nontumor tissue. Luminal-like breast cancer showed significantly higher tumor–nontumor repertoire similarity than basal-like. That most tumor T cells come from lymph nodes remained unproven. Data fit most tumor T cells coming from lymph node, expanding in tumor.

This clonotype was counted ten times or more. Its antigen is unidentified. Axillary draining lymph nodes of breast cancer patients supplied the node samples. TCRdb called the multiplex PCR reads again in MiXCR, with one record for every CDR3 protein. This table holds some 130,000 distinct CDR3 sequences, about a fifth found once. The CDR3 loop spans 15 amino acids. Per germline, CDR1 SNHLY and CDR2 FYNNEI. With 7 bases removed from V and 0 bases from J, the gap between germline ends came to 10 bases. The genes are TRBV2 and TRBJ1-6; D gene uncertain. This sequence was found in a female donor with breast cancer. Some clones in this sample may be carry-over from other donors' samples. The sample consisted of axillary lymph node tissue. CDR3: CASTVTSSYNSPLHF. The CDR3 region has the DNA TGTGCCAGCACCGTGACGAGCTCCTATAATTCACCCCTCCACTTT.